Below, one TCR beta chain is given with its context. Per the original methods: Reference gene primers were amplified, and this amplification served to estimate nucleated cell counts. Using immunoSEQ multiplex PCR, the repertoire was profiled, and TCRdb retains in-frame clones only, with some absent. D and trimming were read from the DNA, whereas the V and J calls and clone size are those reported in that table. Here the sample spans some 170,000 clones, approximately 85% being singletons. This sample is drawn from a study of blood T cell repertoires in COVID-19. Study-wide background: Sites across the United States, Italy and Spain contributed samples from acute and convalescent COVID-19. Sources were T cells, B-cell-depleted T cells, or PBMCs; the material itself was cDNA or gDNA.

CDR3 length: 17 amino acids. With V trimmed by 4 bases and J by 0 bases, 5 bases remained unmatched. The germline V gene has CDR1 MNHNS and CDR2 SASEGT. The chain combines TRBV6-1 with TRBJ1-5, with TRBD1 matching 11 bases. Sequenced sample: peripheral blood. The receptor was isolated from a woman in her fifties or sixties with acute or convalescent COVID-19. The CDR3 is CASSGTGGRPSNQPQHF. The CDR3 DNA follows: TGTGCCAGCAGTGGGACAGGGGGCAGACCTAGCAATCAGCCCCAGCATTTT.